Below, 3 T cell receptor beta chains from the same sample are listed, as sequenced in a study of cytomegalovirus exposure and HLA in healthy donors. The PCR employed 60 Vbeta primers together with 13 Jbeta primers. The data were produced by immunoSEQ multiplex PCR, yet TCRdb's version contains in-frame clones alone and is incomplete. The sample has about 100,000 clones, roughly three quarters seen once. Specimen: PBMCs. Receptors originate from an older woman in good health and CMV-seronegative.

The chain employs TRBV30 and TRBJ2-2, with D possibly being TRBD2 (5 bases). The germline CDR1 and CDR2 sequences are GTSNPN and SVGIG (reference sequence). This CDR3 has 15 residues. V was shortened by 3 bases and J by 0 bases, with 11 bases between the two germline ends. Written as DNA, the CDR3 is TGTGCCTGGAGGAGACGGGGAACGAACACCGGGGAGCTGTTTTTT. Translated: CAWRRRGTNTGELFF.

This clone was seen a handful of times. CDR3 region: CASSPGGPGHTYEQYF. CDR3 nucleotide sequence: TGTGCCAGCAGCCCGGGAGGGCCGGGACATACCTACGAGCAGTACTTC. The V gene is TRBV9, the J gene TRBJ2-7; 8 bases map to TRBD2. The CDR3 runs 16 residues. Germline CDR1 reads SGDLS; CDR2 reads YYNGEE. J lost 2 bases, V lost 4 bases, and 11 bases had no gene match. Variable domain in full (rest from reference TRBV9 and TRBJ2-7): DSGVTQTPKHLITATGQRVTLRCSPRSGDLSVYWYQQSLDQGLQFLIQYYNGEERAKGNILERFSAQQFPDLHSELNLSSLELGDSALYFCASSPGGPGHTYEQYFGPGTRLTVT.

This chain links TRBV5-8 with TRBJ1-2, with unresolved D. The CDR3 spans 13 residues. V lost 5 bases to trimming and J lost 8 bases, with 16 bases between them. Germline V gene sequence: CDR1 SGHTS, CDR2 YDEGEE. CDR3 sequence (DNA): TGTGCCAGCAGGACCCGCGGGGTCGACGGCTACACCTTC. Encoded protein: CASRTRGVDGYTF.